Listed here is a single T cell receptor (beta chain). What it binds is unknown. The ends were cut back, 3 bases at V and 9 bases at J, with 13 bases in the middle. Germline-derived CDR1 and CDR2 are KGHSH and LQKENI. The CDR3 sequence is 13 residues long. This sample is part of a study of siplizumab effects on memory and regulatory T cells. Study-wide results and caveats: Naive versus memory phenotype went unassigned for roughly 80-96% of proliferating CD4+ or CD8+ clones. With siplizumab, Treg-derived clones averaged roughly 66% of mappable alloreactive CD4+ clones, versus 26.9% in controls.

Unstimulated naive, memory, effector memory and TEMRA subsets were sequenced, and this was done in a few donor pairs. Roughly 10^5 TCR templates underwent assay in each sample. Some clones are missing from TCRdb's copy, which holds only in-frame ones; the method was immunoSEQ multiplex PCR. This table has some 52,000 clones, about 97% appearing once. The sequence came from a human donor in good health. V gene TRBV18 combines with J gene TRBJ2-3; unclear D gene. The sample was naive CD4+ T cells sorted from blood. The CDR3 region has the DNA TGTGCCAGCTCACCCACACCGCGTGAGACGCAGTATTTT. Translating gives CASSPTPRETQYF.